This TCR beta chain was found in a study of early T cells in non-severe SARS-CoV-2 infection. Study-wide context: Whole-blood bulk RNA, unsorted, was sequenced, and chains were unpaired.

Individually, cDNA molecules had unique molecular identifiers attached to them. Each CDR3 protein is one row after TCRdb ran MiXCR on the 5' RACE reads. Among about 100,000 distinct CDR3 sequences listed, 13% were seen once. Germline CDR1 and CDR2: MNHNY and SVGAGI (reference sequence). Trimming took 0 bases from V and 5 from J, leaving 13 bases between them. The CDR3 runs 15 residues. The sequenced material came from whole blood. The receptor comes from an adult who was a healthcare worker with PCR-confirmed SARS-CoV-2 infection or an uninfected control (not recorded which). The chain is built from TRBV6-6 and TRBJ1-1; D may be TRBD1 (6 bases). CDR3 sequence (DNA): TGTGCCAGCAGTTACTCGCAGGGGTTGGATACTGAAGCTTTCTTT. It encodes CASSYSQGLDTEAFF.